The clone carrying this T cell receptor beta chain was recorded many times. The data were taken from a study of human T cells and chemical hapten exposure. The germline CDR1 and CDR2 sequences are MNHEY and SVGAGI. The CDR3 extends over 11 amino acids. V gave up 0 bases and J gave up 14 bases, with 8 bases separating them. TCRdb re-called the RACE reads with MiXCR, one entry per CDR3 protein. Among approximately 40,000 distinct CDR3 sequences, 3% to 3.5% were seen once, and the ten largest hold less than 8.5%. Regarding time point: patch test 2, 6 weeks after DPC sensitization. Treatment: therapeutic diphenylcyclopropenone sensitization with weekly scalp DPC.

The chain has TRBV6-5 and TRBJ2-1; D could derive from TRBD1 or TRBD2 (5 bases each). Here the sequenced sample was whole blood, taken in connection with sensitization to the hapten diphenylcyclopropenone (DPC). This TCR came from a man aged 40-49 years with alopecia areata. Some clones in this sample may be carry-over from other donors' samples. In DNA form, the CDR3 reads TGTGCCAGCAGTTACTCGGGGGTGGAGTTCTTC. Its protein is CASSYSGVEFF.